The 28 T cell receptor beta chains in this list originate from one sample, sequenced in a study of human T cells and chemical hapten exposure. TCRdb redid the calling of the RACE reads with MiXCR, one entry per CDR3 protein. The sample lists fewer than 100,000 distinct CDR3 sequences; around a tenth were seen once. The sample's time point: patch test 2, 6 weeks after DPC sensitization. Treatment denoted: therapeutic diphenylcyclopropenone sensitization with weekly scalp DPC. Material: whole blood, obtained in connection with sensitization to the hapten diphenylcyclopropenone (DPC). The receptors stem from a man aged 18 to 30 with alopecia areata. Some clones in this sample may be carry-over from other donors' samples.

This chain uses TRBV19 with TRBJ2-1; the match to TRBD2 covers 15 bases. CDR3 length: 19 amino acids. V shed 5 bases and J 0 bases; nucleotides not matched to a gene: 8. Germline V lookup: CDR1 LNHDA, CDR2 SQIVND (reference sequence). The CDR3 DNA sequence: TGTGCCAGTAGTCTGAGGACTAGCGGGGGGGCGAGCTCCTACAATGAGCAGTTCTTC. It yields the protein CASSLRTSGGASSYNEQFF.

This clonotype was detected a few times. This chain connects TRBV6-2 or TRBV6-3 to TRBJ2-5, with no clear D. The CDR3 consists of 13 residues. V gave up 2 bases and J gave up 0 bases, with 4 bases separating them. Germline values: CDR1 MNHEY, CDR2 SVGEGT. CDR3 protein: CASSYHNQETQYF. Here the CDR3 DNA reads TGTGCCAGCAGTTACCATAACCAAGAGACCCAGTACTTC.

The chain links TRBV6-6 to TRBJ2-7, with 11 bases lining up with TRBD1. Per germline, CDR1 MNHNY and CDR2 SVGAGI (reference sequence). This CDR3 is 13 amino acids long. The V gene end was trimmed by 2 bases and the J gene end by 6 bases; junction bases not matched to a gene: 0. The CDR3 sequence: CASSYGTGGEQYV. DNA of the CDR3: TGTGCCAGCAGTTACGGGACAGGGGGCGAGCAGTACGTC.

This clonotype was observed at least ten times. The DNA of the CDR3 is TGCGCCAGCAGCTTGGGGGGACAGCTCGAAGCTTTCTTT. Amino acid sequence: CASSLGGQLEAFF. The chain combines TRBV5-1 with TRBJ1-1, with 7 bases that match TRBD1. The germline gives CDR1 SGHRS, CDR2 YFSETQ. The CDR3 loop spans 13 amino acids. The ends lost 0 bases at V and 8 bases at J; junction bases unmatched: 4.

J is TRBJ1-4 and V is TRBV11-2; D is undetermined. The length of the CDR3 is 12 residues. V dropped 7 bases and J dropped 8 bases, with 11 bases sitting between them. Germline values: CDR1 SGHAT, CDR2 FQNNGV. This chain's CDR3 is CASTSRGEKLFF. In DNA form, the CDR3 reads TGTGCCAGCACCTCCCGGGGAGAAAAACTGTTTTTT.

The chain joins TRBV19 to TRBJ1-1, with 7 bases aligning to TRBD1. Germline V gives CDR1 LNHDA, CDR2 SQIVND (reference sequence). This CDR3 contains 13 residues. The ends lost 10 bases at V and 0 bases at J; junction bases unmatched: 5. This CDR3 is CATAGTVNTEAFF. The CDR3 bases are TGTGCCACCGCCGGGACAGTGAACACTGAAGCTTTCTTT.

Written as DNA, the CDR3 is TGTGCCATCAGTGAGCGCCTTGGCGGTGAGCAGTTCTTC. This encodes CAISERLGGEQFF. The V and J genes are TRBV10-3 and TRBJ2-1; D unresolved. V was trimmed by 2 bases and J by 9 bases, leaving 11 bases between them. Germline CDR1 is ENHRY and CDR2 is SYGVKD. The CDR3 totals 13 residues.

This clonotype was counted only a few times. The chain links TRBV6-1 to TRBJ2-7, with 7 bases lining up with TRBD2. This CDR3 spans 13 amino acids. V shed 6 bases, J shed 5 bases, and the junction held 7 bases outside the gene matches. Germline V gives CDR1 MNHNS, CDR2 SASEGT. CDR3 sequence: CASRFSGRDEQYV. The CDR3 DNA reads TGTGCCAGCAGGTTTTCAGGGAGGGACGAGCAGTACGTC.

This clonotype was seen more than once but under ten times. The chain joins TRBV4-2 to TRBJ2-7; D uncertain. Germline CDR1 and CDR2: LGHNA and YNFKEQ. This CDR3 comprises 15 residues. Trimming removed 0 bases at V and 4 bases at J, with 13 bases between. CDR3 sequence (DNA): TGTGCCAGCAGCCAAGAGAGCGTGGGTGGTTACGAGCAGTACTTC. It codes for CASSQESVGGYEQYF.

This clonotype was observed many times. The chain carries TRBV12-2 and TRBJ2-5; the table's D call, TRBD2, has no DNA check behind it. TRBV12-2 has pseudogene status. The CDR3 spans 12 residues. In nucleotides, the CDR3 is TGTGCAAGTCGTATAGTCGGAGGGACCCAGTACTTC. Its protein product is CASRIVGGTQYF.

This clonotype was observed at least ten times. The genes are TRBV10-2 and TRBJ2-1; D gene unclear. The germline CDR1 and CDR2 sequences are WSHSY and SAAADI. Trimming removed 7 bases from V and 6 bases from J, with 7 bases in between. This CDR3 is built from 11 residues. This CDR3 reads CASNLLNEQFF. CDR3 nucleotide sequence: TGCGCCAGCAATTTACTCAATGAGCAGTTCTTC.

The chain recombines TRBV7-9 with TRBJ2-7; D possibly corresponds to TRBD1 (6 bases). The V gene lost 7 bases and the J gene lost 0 bases, with 16 bases spanning the gap. This CDR3 spans 15 amino acids. CDR1 is SEHNR, CDR2 FQNEAQ, per germline (reference sequence). CDR3 in amino acids: CASTPRDRNSYEQYF. CDR3 bases: TGTGCCAGCACCCCTCGAGACAGGAACTCCTACGAGCAGTACTTC.

This clonotype has at least ten counts. The V gene is TRBV28, the J gene TRBJ2-2, with 8 bases that match TRBD2. CDR1 MDHEN and CDR2 SYDVKM come from the germline V gene. Trimming at V came to 2 bases and at J to 4 bases, leaving 0 bases not matched to a gene. The CDR3 runs 14 residues. CDR3: CASSLLAGTGELFF. CDR3 nucleotide sequence: TGTGCCAGCAGTTTACTAGCGGGCACCGGGGAGCTGTTTTTT.

The rearrangement joins TRBV7-2 to TRBJ2-1; D is unresolved. In germline, CDR1 is SGHTA, CDR2 FQGNSA. The CDR3 totals 13 residues. Trimming took off 3 bases at V and 6 bases at J, with 9 bases between the two ends. The chain's CDR3 is CASSFTAINEQFF. The CDR3 DNA is TGTGCCAGCAGCTTTACGGCTATCAATGAGCAGTTCTTC.

The genes are TRBV7-9 and TRBJ1-1, with a possible D match to TRBD1 (6 bases). CDR1 SEHNR and CDR2 FQNEAQ come from the germline V gene (reference sequence). V was shortened by 4 bases and J by 4 bases, with 19 bases between the two germline ends. This CDR3 spans 16 amino acids. The CDR3 reads CASSSNREVGGTEAFF. As DNA, the CDR3 is TGTGCCAGCAGCTCTAACAGGGAGGTGGGAGGCACTGAAGCTTTCTTT.

In this sample, this clonotype turned up a few times. The chain combines TRBV20-1 with TRBJ2-3, with 14 bases that match TRBD2. There are 17 residues in the CDR3. V shed 3 bases, J shed 1 base, and the junction held 6 bases outside the gene matches. Germline CDR1 reads DFQATT; CDR2 reads SNEGSKA (reference sequence). The CDR3 sequence is CSASLTTSGGGTDTQYF. The CDR3 DNA reads TGCAGTGCTAGCCTCACGACTAGCGGGGGGGGCACAGATACGCAGTATTTT.

The V and J genes are TRBV6-1 and TRBJ1-6; D gene ambiguous. There are 13 residues in the CDR3. V was trimmed by 6 bases and J by 0 bases, leaving 3 bases between them. The germline V gene has CDR1 MNHNS and CDR2 SASEGT. The CDR3 here is CASRSSYNSPLHF. The DNA for the CDR3 is TGTGCCAGCAGGAGCTCCTATAATTCACCCCTCCACTTT.

The rearrangement links TRBV11-2 to TRBJ2-5; perhaps D is TRBD1 or TRBD2 (5 bases each). Germline CDR1 and CDR2: SGHAT and FQNNGV. This CDR3 has 14 residues. Between the trimmed V and J ends, which lost 5 bases and 2 bases, there was a span of 12 bases. This CDR3 reads CASSPGPRQETQYF. The CDR3, as DNA: TGTGCCAGCAGCCCGGGGCCTAGACAAGAGACCCAGTACTTC.

Comment on this clonotype: The junction does not match germline at one end; this may be a read error. The chain employs TRBV6-2 or TRBV6-3 and TRBJ2-2; D ambiguous. Per the germline V gene, CDR1 is MNHEY and CDR2 is SVGEGT. The CDR3 contains 15 residues. The CDR3 spells CASSRPVVNNGELFF. CDR3 bases: TGTGCCAGCAGTAGACCCGTAGTCAACAACGGGGAGCTGTTTTTT.

This clonotype was recorded at least ten times. This chain uses TRBV2 with TRBJ1-1, with D unresolved. The V and J ends lost 11 bases and 3 bases respectively, with 10 bases between them. The CDR3 runs 11 residues. Germline CDR1 and CDR2: SNHLY and FYNNEI. The CDR3 protein is CAGSGYTEAFF. In DNA form, the CDR3 reads TGTGCCGGCTCGGGGTACACTGAAGCTTTCTTT.

This chain connects TRBV29-1 to TRBJ2-3; the D is unclear. CDR3 length: 12 amino acids. The germline CDR1 and CDR2 sequences are SQVTM and ANQGSEA. Deletions cut 3 bases from V and 1 base from J, with 5 bases between. The CDR3 nucleotides read TGCAGCGTTGATAGAGGCACAGATACGCAGTATTTT. Translation: CSVDRGTDTQYF.

This rearrangement joins TRBV7-3 to TRBJ2-3; no clear D. The germline gives CDR1 SGHTA, CDR2 FQGTGA. The CDR3 spans 14 residues. Trimming took 5 bases from V and 3 from J, leaving 12 bases between them. CDR3 in DNA: TGTGCCAGCAGCCCCGTTCCTGGGACAGATACGCAGTATTTT. This gives the protein CASSPVPGTDTQYF. Full variable domain (remainder filled in from reference TRBV7-3 and TRBJ2-3): GAGVSQTPSNKVTEKGKYVELRCDPISGHTALYWYRQSLGQGPEFLIYFQGTGAADDSGLPNDRFFAVRPEGSVSTLKIQRTERGDSAVYLCASSPVPGTDTQYFGPGTRLTVL.

This sequence joins TRBV21-1 and TRBJ2-1; the DNA was not compared with TRBD1, the D call given in the table. TRBV21-1 is marked as a pseudogene. CDR3 length: 16 residues. CDR3 in amino acids: CASSKALGQSYNEQFF. CDR3 DNA sequence: TGTGCCAGCAGCAAAGCGCTGGGACAGTCCTACAATGAGCAGTTCTTC.

CDR3 nucleotide sequence: TGTGCCAGCGGATCAGCTAACTATGGCTACACCTTC. Its protein product is CASGSANYGYTF. V is TRBV27 and J is TRBJ1-2; D gene ambiguous. The V gene lost 8 bases and the J gene lost 0 bases, with 7 bases spanning the gap. The V gene's germline CDR1 is MNHEY and CDR2 SMNVEV (reference sequence). The length of the CDR3 is 12 residues.

A few counts support this clonotype. The chain joins TRBV28 to TRBJ1-2; 11 bases are a match to TRBD1. The CDR3 is 15 residues long. The germline V gene has CDR1 MDHEN and CDR2 SYDVKM. V lost 3 bases, J lost 8 bases, and 8 bases stayed unmatched. CDR3 in DNA: TGTGCCAGCAGTTTCCCGGCGGGACAGGGGGTGGGCTACACCTTC. Translated, it gives CASSFPAGQGVGYTF.

This clonotype turned up a few times. V is TRBV4-2 and J is TRBJ2-1; 9 bases agree with TRBD2. The CDR3 is 17 amino acids. The V gene end was trimmed by 1 base and the J gene end by 5 bases; junction bases not matched to a gene: 9. Germline V gene sequence: CDR1 LGHNA, CDR2 YNFKEQ. CDR3 in amino acids: CASSQGRSGGTHNEQFF. CDR3 DNA: TGTGCCAGCAGCCAAGGTCGTAGCGGGGGTACCCACAATGAGCAGTTCTTC.

This clonotype was picked up a small number of times. CDR3 sequence (DNA): TGCGCCAGCAGCCAAGAGATTTTATCCCTCTCTGGGGCCAACGTCCTGACTTTC. Protein: CASSQEILSLSGANVLTF. V is TRBV4-3 and J is TRBJ2-6; no reliable D call. The CDR3 length is 18 residues. Trimming left V 0 bases short and J 0 bases short, with 12 bases between. Germline V gene sequence: CDR1 LGHNA, CDR2 YSLEER.

The gene calls are TRBV28 and TRBJ2-3, with D unresolved. The CDR3 contains 13 residues. V lost 5 bases and J 2 bases, leaving 8 bases between the germline ends. Germline V gene lookup returns CDR1 MDHEN and CDR2 SYDVKM. CDR3 sequence: CASSPITTDTQYF. In DNA, the CDR3 is TGTGCCAGCAGTCCTATAACCACAGATACGCAGTATTTT. Looking up the rest from reference TRBV28 and TRBJ2-3 gives the full variable domain: DVKVTQSSRYLVKRTGEKVFLECVQDMDHENMFWYRQDPGLGLRLIYFSYDVKMKEKGDIPEGYSVSREKKERFSLILESASTNQTSMYLCASSPITTDTQYFGPGTRLTVL.